This paragraph covers one T cell receptor beta chain sequence. The antigen is unknown. Researchers amplified the TCR beta CDR3 regions from RNA transcripts. TCR CDR3 underwent first-round RT-PCR with the HTBI primer set. One entry per CDR3 protein, called by TCRdb with MiXCR from the multiplex PCR reads. The data contain about 620,000 distinct CDR3 sequences, 15% to 20% of them singletons. The data stem from a study of T cells in Graves' hyperthyroidism and ophthalmopathy. Study conclusions and caveats: Peripheral blood also featured most of the thyroid clonotypes expanded above 0.001.

Based on clinical symptoms, serum thyroxine and TRAb, thyroid ultrasound and orbital computed tomography, diagnoses were reached. Sequenced material: blood. This sequence was found in a woman between 25 and 40 years old with Graves' hyperthyroidism.

CDR3 in amino acids: CATSGSGAQGEQYF. CDR3 coding DNA: TGTGCCACCAGTGGATCTGGGGCGCAGGGCGAGCAGTACTTC. The chain carries TRBV24-1 and TRBJ2-7, with D possibly matching TRBD1 (5 bases). Germline CDR1 KGHDR, CDR2 SFDVKD. This CDR3 region has 14 residues. V lost 5 bases and J lost 6, with 16 bases in between.